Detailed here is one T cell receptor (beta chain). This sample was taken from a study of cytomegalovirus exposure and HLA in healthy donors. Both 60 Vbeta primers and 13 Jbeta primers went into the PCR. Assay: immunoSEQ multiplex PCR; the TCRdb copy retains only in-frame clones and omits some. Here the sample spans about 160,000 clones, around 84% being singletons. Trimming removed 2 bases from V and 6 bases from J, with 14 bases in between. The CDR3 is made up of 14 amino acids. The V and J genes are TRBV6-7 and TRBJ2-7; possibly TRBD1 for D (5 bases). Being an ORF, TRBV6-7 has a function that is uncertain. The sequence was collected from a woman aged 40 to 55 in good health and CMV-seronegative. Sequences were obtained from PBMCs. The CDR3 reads CASSYLLGESEQYF. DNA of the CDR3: TGTGCCAGCAGTTACCTCCTAGGGGAAAGCGAGCAGTACTTC.